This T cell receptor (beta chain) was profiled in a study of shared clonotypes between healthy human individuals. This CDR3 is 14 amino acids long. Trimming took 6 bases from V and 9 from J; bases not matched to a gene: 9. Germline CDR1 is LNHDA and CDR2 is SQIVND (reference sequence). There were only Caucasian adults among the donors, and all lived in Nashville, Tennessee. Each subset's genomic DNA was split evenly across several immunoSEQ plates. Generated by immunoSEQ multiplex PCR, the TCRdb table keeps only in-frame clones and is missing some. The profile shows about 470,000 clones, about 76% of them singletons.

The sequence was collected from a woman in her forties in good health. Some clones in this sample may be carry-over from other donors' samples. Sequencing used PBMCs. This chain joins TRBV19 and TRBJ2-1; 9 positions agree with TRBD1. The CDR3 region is CASSEGQGVGEQFF. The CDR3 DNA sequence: TGTGCCAGTAGCGAGGGACAGGGAGTCGGTGAGCAGTTCTTC.